The present T cell receptor (beta chain) was sequenced within a study of T cells in Graves' hyperthyroidism and ophthalmopathy. On the study more broadly: Peripheral blood was drawn at first diagnosis, prior to all treatment.

Template material for amplifying TCR beta CDR3 regions consisted of RNA transcripts. Carried out on the TCR CDR3, a first-round RT-PCR used the HTBI primer set. TCRdb independently ran MiXCR on the multiplex PCR reads; one entry per CDR3 protein. The table lists approximately 360,000 distinct CDR3 sequences, around 16% of them singletons. The hyperthyroidism patients had all been newly diagnosed, and their disease duration was under 2 months. Their ages ranged from 18 to 65 years. Initially, at the first diagnosis of hyperthyroidism and before any ophthalmopathy symptoms, blood was sampled. The CDR3 has 11 amino acids. The V gene's germline CDR1 is MDHEN and CDR2 SYDVKM. V was pared by 3 bases and J by 10 bases, with 4 bases between. This clonotype appeared many times.

The TCR comes from a woman aged 18 to 35 with Graves' hyperthyroidism that later progressed to Graves' ophthalmopathy. The chain is built from TRBV28 and TRBJ1-6; D unresolved. The source material was blood. As DNA, the CDR3 is TGTGCCAGCAGTTTCGACTCACCCCTCCACTTT. Its translation: CASSFDSPLHF.